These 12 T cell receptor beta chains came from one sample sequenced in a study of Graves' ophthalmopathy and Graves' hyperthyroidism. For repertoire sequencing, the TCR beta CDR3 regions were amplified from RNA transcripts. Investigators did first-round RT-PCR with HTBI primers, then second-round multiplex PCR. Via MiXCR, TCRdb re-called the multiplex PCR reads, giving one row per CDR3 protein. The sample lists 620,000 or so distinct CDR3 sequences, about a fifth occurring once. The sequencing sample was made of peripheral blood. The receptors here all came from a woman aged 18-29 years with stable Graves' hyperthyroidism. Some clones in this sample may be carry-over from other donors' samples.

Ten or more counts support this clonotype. The CDR3: CASSLPTSRNIQYF. For the CDR3, the DNA is TGTGCCAGCAGCTTACCCACTAGTCGAAACATTCAGTACTTC. The V call is TRBV12-3 or TRBV12-4, the J call TRBJ2-4; a possible D gene is TRBD2 (5 bases). V was cut by 6 bases and J by 6 bases, with 15 bases left in between. This CDR3 has 14 residues.

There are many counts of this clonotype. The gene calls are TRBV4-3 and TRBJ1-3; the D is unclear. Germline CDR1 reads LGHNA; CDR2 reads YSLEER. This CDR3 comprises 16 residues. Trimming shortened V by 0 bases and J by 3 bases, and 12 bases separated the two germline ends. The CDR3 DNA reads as TGCGCCAGCAGCCAAGACACTGACACCTATGGAAACACCATATATTTT. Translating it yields CASSQDTDTYGNTIYF.

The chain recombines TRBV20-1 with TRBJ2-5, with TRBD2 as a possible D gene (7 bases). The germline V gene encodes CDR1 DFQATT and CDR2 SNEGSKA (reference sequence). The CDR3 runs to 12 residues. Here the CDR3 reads CSVGGQSETQYF. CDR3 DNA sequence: TGCAGCGTGGGGGGGCAGTCAGAGACCCAGTACTTC.

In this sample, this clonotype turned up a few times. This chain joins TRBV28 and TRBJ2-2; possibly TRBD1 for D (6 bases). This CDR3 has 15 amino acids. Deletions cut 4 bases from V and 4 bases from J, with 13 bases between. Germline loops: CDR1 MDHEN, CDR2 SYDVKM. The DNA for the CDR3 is TGTGCCAGCAGTTCTCACAGGGAACCCACCGGGGAGCTGTTTTTT. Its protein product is CASSSHREPTGELFF. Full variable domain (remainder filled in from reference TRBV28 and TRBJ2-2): DVKVTQSSRYLVKRTGEKVFLECVQDMDHENMFWYRQDPGLGLRLIYFSYDVKMKEKGDIPEGYSVSREKKERFSLILESASTNQTSMYLCASSSHREPTGELFFGEGSRLTVL.

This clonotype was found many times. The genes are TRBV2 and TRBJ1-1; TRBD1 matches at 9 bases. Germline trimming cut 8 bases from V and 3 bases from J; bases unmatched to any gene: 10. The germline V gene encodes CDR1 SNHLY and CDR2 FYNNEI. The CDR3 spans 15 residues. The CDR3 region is CASPGQGFFDTEAFF. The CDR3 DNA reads TGTGCCAGCCCGGGACAGGGCTTTTTTGACACTGAAGCTTTCTTT. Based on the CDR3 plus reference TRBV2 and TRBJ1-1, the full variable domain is EPEVTQTPSHQVTQMGQEVILRCVPISNHLYFYWYRQILGQKVEFLVSFYNNEISEKSEIFDDQFSVERPDGSNFTLKIRSTKLEDSAMYFCASPGQGFFDTEAFFGQGTRLTVV.

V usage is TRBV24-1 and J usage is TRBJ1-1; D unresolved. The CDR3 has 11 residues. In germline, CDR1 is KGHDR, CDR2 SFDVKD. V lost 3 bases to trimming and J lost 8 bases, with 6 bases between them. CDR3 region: CATSDGTEAFF. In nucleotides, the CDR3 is TGTGCCACCAGTGATGGTACGGAAGCTTTCTTT.

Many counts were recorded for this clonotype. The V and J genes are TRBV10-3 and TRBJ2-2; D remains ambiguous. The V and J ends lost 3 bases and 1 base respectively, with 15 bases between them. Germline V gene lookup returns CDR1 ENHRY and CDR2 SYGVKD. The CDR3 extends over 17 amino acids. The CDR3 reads CAISDRFQRENTGELFF. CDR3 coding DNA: TGTGCCATCAGTGATAGGTTCCAAAGGGAGAACACCGGGGAGCTGTTTTTT.

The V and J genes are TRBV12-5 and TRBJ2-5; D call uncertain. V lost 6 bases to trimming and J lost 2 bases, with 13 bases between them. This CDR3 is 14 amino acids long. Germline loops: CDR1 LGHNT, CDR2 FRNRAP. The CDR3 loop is CASGETRQQETQYF. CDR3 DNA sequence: TGTGCTAGTGGGGAGACACGCCAACAAGAGACCCAGTACTTC.

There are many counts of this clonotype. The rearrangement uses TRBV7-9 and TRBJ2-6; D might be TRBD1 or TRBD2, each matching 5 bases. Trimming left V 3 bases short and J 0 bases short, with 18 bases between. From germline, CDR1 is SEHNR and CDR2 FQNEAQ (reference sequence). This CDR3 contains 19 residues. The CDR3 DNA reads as TGTGCCAGCAGCTTCTACTGGCAGGGACCGTACTCTGGGGCCAACGTCCTGACTTTC. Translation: CASSFYWQGPYSGANVLTF.

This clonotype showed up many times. The DNA for the CDR3 is TGTGCCAGCAGTTACCCGCGGGGGGGCAAACCAGATACGCAGTATTTT. Protein sequence: CASSYPRGGKPDTQYF. The chain joins TRBV6-2 or TRBV6-3 to TRBJ2-3, with 9 nucleotides matching TRBD2. The V and J ends lost 2 bases and 4 bases, in that order; junction bases with no gene match: 7. The CDR3 spans 16 residues. From germline, CDR1 is MNHEY and CDR2 SVGEGT.

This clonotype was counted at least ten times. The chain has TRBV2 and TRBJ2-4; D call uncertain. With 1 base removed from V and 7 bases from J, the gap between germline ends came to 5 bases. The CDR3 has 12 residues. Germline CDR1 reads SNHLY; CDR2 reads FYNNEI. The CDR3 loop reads CASSEGWNIQYF. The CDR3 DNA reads TGTGCCAGCAGTGAAGGATGGAACATTCAGTACTTC. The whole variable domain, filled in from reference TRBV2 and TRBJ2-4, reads EPEVTQTPSHQVTQMGQEVILRCVPISNHLYFYWYRQILGQKVEFLVSFYNNEISEKSEIFDDQFSVERPDGSNFTLKIRSTKLEDSAMYFCASSEGWNIQYFGAGTRLSVL.

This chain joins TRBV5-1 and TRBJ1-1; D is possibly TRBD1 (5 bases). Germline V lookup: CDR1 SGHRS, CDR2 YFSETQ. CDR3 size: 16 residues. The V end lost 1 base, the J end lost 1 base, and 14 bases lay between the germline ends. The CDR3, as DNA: TGCGCCAGCAGCTTGCTGTTTGGACAACCGAACACTGAAGCTTTCTTT. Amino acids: CASSLLFGQPNTEAFF.